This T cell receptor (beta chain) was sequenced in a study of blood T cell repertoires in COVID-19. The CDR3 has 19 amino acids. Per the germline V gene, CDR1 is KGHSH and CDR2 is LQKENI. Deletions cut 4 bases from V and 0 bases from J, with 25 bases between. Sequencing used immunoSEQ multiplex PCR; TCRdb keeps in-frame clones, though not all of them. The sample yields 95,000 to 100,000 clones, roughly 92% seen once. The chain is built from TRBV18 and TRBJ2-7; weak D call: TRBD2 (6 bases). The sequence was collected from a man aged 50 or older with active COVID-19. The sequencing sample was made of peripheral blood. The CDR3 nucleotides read TGTGCCAGCTCACGGGGGGTGGTGATCAGTACGAGGATCTCCTACGAGCAGTACTTC. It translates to CASSRGVVISTRISYEQYF.